This passage covers 20 T cell receptor beta chains from one sample sequenced in a study of shared T cell receptors in the human thymus. This table comes from immunoSEQ multiplex PCR, and its TCRdb copy is limited to in-frame clones, with some not included. The table lists 500,000 to 750,000 clones, 70% to 90% of them singletons. The same sample was also studied in work on human thymus T cells.

Material: thymocytes. The receptor source for this set is a boy younger than two with a congenital heart defect.

V and J are TRBV5-1 and TRBJ2-2, with 7 bases aligning to TRBD1. With 1 base clipped from V and 0 bases from J, the junction kept 6 bases outside the gene matches. There are 17 residues in the CDR3. The germline V gene encodes CDR1 SGHRS and CDR2 YFSETQ. DNA for the CDR3: TGCGCCAGCAGCTTGAGGGGCAGGGGGTCGAACACCGGGGAGCTGTTTTTT. Amino acids: CASSLRGRGSNTGELFF.

This clone has just one count. V is TRBV7-9 and J is TRBJ2-7; TRBD1 matches 8 bases. The CDR3 totals 19 residues. Unmatched junction bases numbered 21, after V lost 5 bases and J lost 3 bases. Germline values: CDR1 SEHNR, CDR2 FQNEAQ (reference sequence). Here the CDR3 reads CASSPPDDTPGQDRYEQYF. CDR3 coding DNA: TGTGCCAGCAGCCCACCGGACGATACACCGGGACAGGACCGCTACGAGCAGTACTTC.

The chain links TRBV6-1 to TRBJ1-2; 11 bases line up with TRBD1. CDR3 length equals 14 residues. The junction had 0 bases not matched to a gene; V was cut back by 6 bases and J by 0 bases. Germline V lookup: CDR1 MNHNS, CDR2 SASEGT. CDR3 sequence reads: CASRDRGPNYGYTF. CDR3 DNA: TGTGCCAGCAGGGACAGGGGGCCTAACTATGGCTACACCTTC.

This chain uses TRBV28 with TRBJ2-2, with 7 bases lining up with TRBD2. Unmatched junction bases numbered 7, after V lost 3 bases and J lost 0 bases. Germline CDR1 MDHEN, CDR2 SYDVKM. This CDR3 spans 17 amino acids. The CDR3 protein is CASSFGGLAANTGELFF. The CDR3 bases are TGTGCCAGCAGTTTCGGAGGTCTAGCGGCGAACACCGGGGAGCTGTTTTTT.

The V call is TRBV15, the J call TRBJ2-5; a possible D gene is TRBD2 (5 bases). The DNA end is a closer match to TRBJ2-7, so the J assignment may be wrong. Germline loops: CDR1 LNHNV, CDR2 YYDKDF (reference sequence). The CDR3 covers 15 residues. The CDR3 sequence: CATRRATMFRHEQYF. Written as DNA, the CDR3 is TGTGCCACCAGGAGGGCCACGATGTTCCGGCACGAGCAGTACTTC.

The chain couples TRBV11-3 to TRBJ2-7; TRBD2 might be the D (6 bases). Germline CDR1 and CDR2: SGHNT and YENEEA. Trimming removed 8 bases from V and 5 bases from J, with 16 bases in between. CDR3 size: 13 residues. CDR3 protein: CASSGTPLDEQYF. CDR3 DNA: TGTGCCAGCTCGGGGACTCCCCTAGACGAGCAGTACTTC. Full variable domain (missing parts from reference TRBV11-3 and TRBJ2-7): EAGVVQSPRYKIIEKKQPVAFWCNPISGHNTLYWYLQNLGQGPELLIRYENEEAVDDSQLPKDRFSAERLKGVDSTLKIQPAELGDSAVYLCASSGTPLDEQYFGPGTRLTVT.

The V and J genes are TRBV27 and TRBJ2-1, with TRBD2 matching over 11 bases. Per the germline V gene, CDR1 is MNHEY and CDR2 is SMNVEV (reference sequence). The CDR3 extends over 15 amino acids. J gave up 4 bases and V 6 bases, and 5 bases lay outside the gene matches. The CDR3 region has the DNA TGTGCCAGCAGCTTAGGGACTAGCGGATACAATGAGCAGTTCTTC. This translates into CASSLGTSGYNEQFF.

The chain carries TRBV29-1 and TRBJ2-1; possibly TRBD2 for D (6 bases). CDR1 is SQVTM and CDR2 is ANQGSEA in the germline V gene. Trimming stripped 6 bases from V and 2 bases from J, with 11 bases between. The CDR3 length is 13 residues. CDR3 sequence reads: CSVVLAPYNEQFF. CDR3 coding DNA: TGCAGCGTGGTCCTAGCGCCCTACAATGAGCAGTTCTTC.

The gene calls are TRBV7-9 and TRBJ2-5, with 13 nucleotides matching TRBD2. CDR3 length: 16 residues. Per the germline V gene, CDR1 is SEHNR and CDR2 is FQNEAQ (reference sequence). V shed 5 bases, J shed 5 bases, and the junction held 8 bases outside the gene matches. DNA for the CDR3: TGTGCCAGCAGCAGAGGACTAGCGGGAGCACGGGAGACCCAGTACTTC. As protein: CASSRGLAGARETQYF.

The chain links TRBV25-1 to TRBJ1-1; D is perhaps TRBD1 (5 bases). CDR1 MGHDK and CDR2 SYGVNS come from the germline V gene. Trimming stripped 7 bases from V and 5 bases from J, with 8 bases between. The CDR3 is made up of 11 amino acids. The CDR3 sequence: CASMKGTEAFF. Here the CDR3 DNA reads TGTGCCAGCATGAAGGGGACTGAAGCTTTCTTT.

This chain joins TRBV15 and TRBJ1-1; possibly TRBD1 for D (6 bases). Between the trimmed V and J ends, which lost 0 bases and 5 bases, there was a span of 10 bases. The CDR3 loop spans 14 amino acids. Germline CDR1 and CDR2: LNHNV and YYDKDF (reference sequence). CDR3 nucleotides: TGTGCCACCAGCAGAGATATCGGACAGACTGAAGCTTTCTTT. Translated, it gives CATSRDIGQTEAFF.

The chain carries TRBV11-2 and TRBJ2-3; 9 positions agree with TRBD2. CDR1 and CDR2 from the germline V gene are SGHAT and FQNNGV. With V trimmed by 3 bases and J by 3 bases, 16 bases remained unmatched. The CDR3 is made up of 19 amino acids. The CDR3 loop reads CASSFTAREGQIGTDTQYF. CDR3 in DNA: TGTGCCAGCAGCTTCACAGCGCGGGAGGGCCAGATAGGGACAGATACGCAGTATTTT.

The chain carries TRBV19 and TRBJ1-5; possibly TRBD1 for D (5 bases). Deletions cut 8 bases from V and 3 bases from J, with 14 bases between. The CDR3 sequence is 14 residues long. Germline CDR1 LNHDA, CDR2 SQIVND (reference sequence). CDR3 nucleotides: TGTGCCAGTGGGGGGACGCGTGCCAATCAGCCCCAGCATTTT. It specifies CASGGTRANQPQHF.

The chain recombines TRBV10-2 with TRBJ1-4; 8 bases align to TRBD1. CDR1 is WSHSY, CDR2 SAAADI, per germline. V lost 3 bases to trimming and J lost 9 bases; unmatched junction nucleotides: 6. The CDR3 length is 14 residues. This CDR3 reads CASSEAAGGQKLFF. Here the CDR3 DNA reads TGCGCCAGCAGTGAAGCGGCAGGGGGCCAAAAACTGTTTTTT.

V and J are TRBV19 and TRBJ2-7; TRBD2 agrees at 8 bases. The germline CDR1 and CDR2 sequences are LNHDA and SQIVND (reference sequence). After removal of 6 bases from V and 3 bases from J, the junction contained 13 bases not matched to a gene. CDR3 size: 16 residues. The CDR3 DNA is TGTGCCAGTAGCCCCGACCATCTAGCGGGCTTCTACGAGCAGTACTTC. Protein product: CASSPDHLAGFYEQYF.

This rearrangement joins TRBV7-6 to TRBJ2-3; TRBD2 agrees at 10 bases. Germline loops: CDR1 SGHVS, CDR2 FNYEAQ. Trimming took 6 bases from V and 0 from J; bases not matched to a gene: 6. The CDR3 is 16 amino acids. The DNA for the CDR3 is TGTGCCAGCAGTCTTAGCGGGAGGCCCAGCACAGATACGCAGTATTTT. Protein product: CASSLSGRPSTDTQYF.

This rearrangement joins TRBV27 to TRBJ2-7; TRBD2 might be the D (7 bases). Trimming shortened V by 6 bases and J by 6 bases, and 15 bases separated the two germline ends. The CDR3 runs to 13 residues. CDR1 MNHEY and CDR2 SMNVEV come from the germline V gene (reference sequence). CDR3 nucleotides: TGTGCCAGCAGGGAGGGGGGGTACGGCGAGCAGTACTTC. As protein: CASREGGYGEQYF.

The V gene is TRBV6-6, the J gene TRBJ1-3; D remains unclear. Germline assignment: CDR1 MNHNY and CDR2 SVGAGI (reference sequence). Trimming took off 1 base at V and 4 bases at J, with 8 bases between the two ends. The CDR3 is 14 residues long. The CDR3 nucleotides are TGTGCCAGCAGTTACTTGTGGGCCGGAAACACCATATATTTT. Translation gives CASSYLWAGNTIYF.

J is TRBJ2-7 and V is TRBV27; 7 bases line up with TRBD1. This CDR3 is built from 16 residues. Trimming took 4 bases from V and 4 from J; bases not matched to a gene: 13. Germline-derived CDR1 and CDR2 are MNHEY and SMNVEV (reference sequence). The CDR3 bases are TGTGCCAGCAGTTGGGAACCCGGGACAGAAGTTTACGAGCAGTACTTC. Amino acids: CASSWEPGTEVYEQYF.

This clone was seen a single time. The V call is TRBV6-1, the J call TRBJ1-1; possibly TRBD1 for D (6 bases). V shed 6 bases and J shed 1 base, with 9 bases lying between them. The CDR3 contains 13 residues. The V gene's germline CDR1 is MNHNS and CDR2 SASEGT. The CDR3 is CASSQGRNTEAFF. The CDR3 coding sequence is TGTGCCAGCAGCCAGGGGAGGAACACTGAAGCTTTCTTT.